The entry below gives a single T cell receptor beta chain sequence along with its context. Germline V gives CDR1 LNHNV, CDR2 YYDKDF (reference sequence). The V and J ends lost 0 bases and 6 bases respectively, with 11 bases between them. The CDR3 consists of 15 residues. This sample stems from a study of blood T cell repertoires in COVID-19. Clones were sequenced by immunoSEQ multiplex PCR, and TCRdb holds only the in-frame ones, with some missing. The sample lists roughly 80,000 clones, approximately 80% occurring once. The receptor was derived from a human donor in a cohort sampled during active COVID-19. Sample: peripheral blood. The chain carries TRBV15 and TRBJ2-2, with D possibly TRBD1 on 5 matching bases. CDR3 DNA sequence: TGTGCCACCAGCAGAGATGTCAGGGTGGCCGGGGAGCTGTTTTTT. This translates into CATSRDVRVAGELFF.